A selection of T cell receptor beta chains follows, all from one sample in a study of blood T cell repertoires in COVID-19. Clones were sequenced by immunoSEQ multiplex PCR, and TCRdb holds only the in-frame ones, with some missing. The profile covers some 64,000 clones, with over 75% appearing a single time and 20% to 25% taken by the ten largest. The sequenced material came from peripheral blood. The receptors were sampled from an elderly man with active or convalescent COVID-19. Both conserved end residues are trimmed from each CDR3. Fields, in order: CDR3 protein, J gene, V gene, clone size. Rows give clone size only sometimes, using once, few, many, or a class for an expanded clone.

CDR3: ASSLLTSGRQRKNTDTQY
J: TRBJ2-3
V: TRBV6-2/TRBV6-3
size: NA

CDR3: ASSQPEGGAGHEQF
J: TRBJ2-1
V: TRBV3-1/TRBV3-2
size: NA

CDR3: ASRRDREWNQPQH
J: TRBJ1-5
V: TRBV6-5
size: NA

CDR3: ASSEQGGYGYT
J: TRBJ1-2
V: TRBV5-4
size: few

CDR3: ASSRTYRDYEQY
J: TRBJ2-7
V: TRBV5-6
size: few

CDR3: ASSFSAGGYEQF
J: TRBJ2-1
V: TRBV28
size: NA

CDR3: AISGQGDQETQY
J: TRBJ2-5
V: TRBV10-3
size: NA

CDR3: ASSLLAGAPYEQY
J: TRBJ2-7
V: TRBV11-2
size: NA

CDR3: ASRSTRQRDIQY
J: TRBJ2-4
V: TRBV6-5
size: NA

CDR3: ASSQSIGGETQY
J: TRBJ2-5
V: TRBV3-1/TRBV3-2
size: once

CDR3: ASSLDGISGSNEQF
J: TRBJ2-1
V: TRBV7-2
size: NA

CDR3: ASREGFNEKLF
J: TRBJ1-4
V: TRBV7-9
size: NA

CDR3: ASSLGYRENTEAF
J: TRBJ1-1
V: TRBV5-8
size: NA

CDR3: ASSLSPGRTQY
J: TRBJ2-5
V: TRBV5-5
size: once

CDR3: ASSERDSNQPQH
J: TRBJ1-5
V: TRBV6-1
size: once

CDR3: ASSPTRDFEQY
J: TRBJ2-7
V: TRBV5-5
size: NA

CDR3: ACKPSGTGTYEQY
J: TRBJ2-7
V: TRBV28
size: NA

CDR3: ASSPGFSYEQY
J: TRBJ2-7
V: TRBV5-4
size: NA

CDR3: ASSVVSGQGINNEQF
J: TRBJ2-1
V: TRBV9
size: once

CDR3: ASSSMQGANQPQH
J: TRBJ1-5
V: TRBV7-2
size: NA

CDR3: ASSLSSTDTQY
J: TRBJ2-3
V: TRBV7-3
size: NA

CDR3: ASSFVTDEQF
J: TRBJ2-1
V: TRBV7-2
size: NA

CDR3: ASGLQTQY
J: TRBJ2-5
V: TRBV10-2
size: NA

CDR3: ASSLTTGLAGVETQY
J: TRBJ2-5
V: TRBV11-2
size: NA

CDR3: ASSLRSQGATDTQY
J: TRBJ2-3
V: TRBV11-2
size: once

CDR3: ASSPPSGRETQY
J: TRBJ2-5
V: TRBV18
size: once

CDR3: ASSLMYGEQF
J: TRBJ2-1
V: TRBV7-3
size: NA

CDR3: ASNPIGGGYTGELF
J: TRBJ2-2
V: TRBV6-6
size: NA

CDR3: ASSGDRRDTQY
J: TRBJ2-3
V: TRBV5-6
size: few

CDR3: ASKGTSGEYNEQF
J: TRBJ2-1
V: TRBV19
size: NA

CDR3: ASSVVGTGAYNEQF
J: TRBJ2-1
V: TRBV9
size: few